A single sample is the source of the 16 T cell receptor beta chains below, sequenced in a study of shared clonotypes between healthy human individuals. Only in-frame clones appear in the TCRdb table, and some are missing; sequencing was by immunoSEQ multiplex PCR. Of some 1,100,000 clones listed, around 82% were seen once; the top ten hold about 0.52%. Sequenced material: memory CD4+ T cells from PBMCs. Indicated subset: CD45RA-negative fraction. The receptors originated from a man between 18 and 29 years old in good health. Some clones in this sample may be carry-over from other donors' samples.

The chain links TRBV4-1 to TRBJ2-5, with D possibly being TRBD1 (5 bases). CDR3 length equals 15 residues. The germline V gene encodes CDR1 MGHRA and CDR2 YSYEKL. The V and J ends lost 0 bases and 2 bases respectively, with 10 bases between them. CDR3 DNA sequence: TGCGCCAGCAGCCAAGACAGGGCGGATCAAGAGACCCAGTACTTC. It specifies CASSQDRADQETQYF.

The genes are TRBV6-6 and TRBJ2-7; the match to TRBD1 covers 7 bases. The V and J ends lost 8 bases and 3 bases, in that order; junction bases with no gene match: 10. The CDR3 is made up of 14 amino acids. The germline gives CDR1 MNHNY, CDR2 SVGAGI (reference sequence). CDR3 in amino acids: CASGNPGQSYEQYF. Here the CDR3 DNA reads TGTGCCAGCGGCAACCCGGGACAGAGCTACGAGCAGTACTTC.

The chain has TRBV29-1 and TRBJ2-5, with TRBD1 matching 8 bases. The germline gives CDR1 SQVTM, CDR2 ANQGSEA. V lost 2 bases and J lost 4; bases outside the gene matches: 6. The CDR3 totals 14 residues. CDR3 DNA sequence: TGCAGCGTTGAATCCGGGACAGGTCGAGAGACCCAGTACTTC. Its translation: CSVESGTGRETQYF.

This clone was picked up a small number of times. This sequence joins TRBV21-1 and TRBJ2-4; the table names TRBD1, a call not compared with the DNA. TRBV21-1 is given as a pseudogene. This CDR3 comprises 11 residues. CDR3 sequence reads: CASSCRDIQYF. CDR3 DNA: TGTGCCAGCAGCTGCAGGGACATTCAGTACTTC.

In this sample, this clone turned up a few times. J is TRBJ2-3 and V is TRBV7-9; weak D call: TRBD2 (5 bases). Germline loops: CDR1 SEHNR, CDR2 FQNEAQ (reference sequence). Trimming removed 6 bases at V and 6 bases at J, with 10 bases between. CDR3 length: 12 residues. CDR3 DNA sequence: TGTGCCAGCAGTCCAATAGCGGATACGCAGTATTTT. It yields the protein CASSPIADTQYF. Filled out from reference TRBV7-9 and TRBJ2-3, the complete variable domain reads DTGVSQNPRHKITKRGQNVTFRCDPISEHNRLYWYRQTLGQGPEFLTYFQNEAQLEKSRLLSDRFSAERPKGSFSTLEIQRTEQGDSAMYLCASSPIADTQYFGPGTRLTVL.

The chain uses TRBV7-6 and TRBJ2-2; maybe TRBD2 (6 bases). With 5 bases removed from V and 1 base from J, the gap between germline ends came to 11 bases. The germline CDR1 and CDR2 sequences are SGHVS and FNYEAQ. This CDR3 is built from 15 residues. In DNA form, the CDR3 reads TGTGCCAGCAGCCCCAGGACTAAGAACACCGGGGAGCTGTTTTTT. As protein: CASSPRTKNTGELFF.

The chain links TRBV7-8 to TRBJ2-7; the D is unclear. This CDR3 region has 12 residues. The V gene lost 2 bases and the J gene lost 3 bases, with 5 bases spanning the gap. Looked up from germline, CDR1 is SGHVS and CDR2 is FQNEAQ. CDR3 protein: CASSLWNYEQYF. Here the CDR3 DNA reads TGTGCCAGCAGCTTATGGAACTACGAGCAGTACTTC.

This chain joins TRBV28 and TRBJ2-2; D is perhaps TRBD1 (5 bases). The CDR3 has 15 amino acids. V shed 2 bases and J shed 8 bases, with 15 bases lying between them. In germline, CDR1 is MDHEN, CDR2 SYDVKM. CDR3: CASSLAGPGSGELFF. DNA for the CDR3: TGTGCCAGCAGTTTAGCAGGGCCAGGGTCGGGGGAGCTGTTTTTT.

This clone was observed a handful of times. The chain recombines TRBV18 with TRBJ2-7, with unresolved D. The V end was cut by 2 bases, the J end by 0 bases, with 8 bases between. CDR3 length: 14 amino acids. Looked up from germline, CDR1 is KGHSH and CDR2 is LQKENI. The CDR3 DNA follows: TGTGCCAGCTCACCATATACTAACTCCTACGAGCAGTACTTC. Protein product: CASSPYTNSYEQYF.

V usage is TRBV30 and J usage is TRBJ1-5, with D possibly TRBD1 on 5 matching bases. V lost 0 bases to trimming and J lost 3 bases, with 6 bases between them. This CDR3 is 13 amino acids long. In germline, CDR1 is GTSNPN, CDR2 SVGIG (reference sequence). This chain's CDR3 is CAWSVQANQPQHF. CDR3 coding DNA: TGTGCCTGGAGTGTACAGGCCAATCAGCCCCAGCATTTT.

Regarding this clone: A much larger clone differs by one base, so this may be a read error. Other DNA sequences of this sample code for an identical CDR3. CDR3 amino acids: CASSLGGDSYEQYF. The CDR3, as DNA: TGTGCCAGCAGCTTAGGAGGAGACTCCTACGAGCAGTACTTC. V usage is TRBV11-3 and J usage is TRBJ2-7; unclear D gene. Germline loops: CDR1 SGHNT, CDR2 YENEEA. Trimming pared 1 base from V and 0 bases from J, leaving 7 bases between. This CDR3 contains 14 residues.

This chain uses TRBV15 with TRBJ2-3; D perhaps matches TRBD1 (5 bases). Trimming took 0 bases from V and 5 from J, leaving 9 bases between them. Germline V gene sequence: CDR1 LNHNV, CDR2 YYDKDF (reference sequence). The CDR3 loop spans 14 amino acids. The CDR3 protein is CATSRDTGQDTQYF. The DNA for the CDR3 is TGTGCCACCAGCAGAGATACAGGACAAGATACGCAGTATTTT.

This chain uses TRBV6-5 with TRBJ1-1, with a possible D match to TRBD1 (6 bases). V lost 7 bases to trimming and J lost 5 bases, with 14 bases between them. The CDR3 extends over 13 amino acids. CDR1 is MNHEY, CDR2 SVGAGI, per germline. The CDR3 here is CASTKGVRTEAFF. CDR3 DNA sequence: TGTGCCAGCACCAAGGGGGTGAGGACTGAAGCTTTCTTT.

The V call is TRBV28, the J call TRBJ2-5; D is possibly TRBD2 (5 bases). Trimming took off 6 bases at V and 9 bases at J, with 11 bases between the two ends. CDR1 and CDR2 from the germline V gene are MDHEN and SYDVKM. The CDR3 length is 11 residues. The CDR3 DNA reads as TGTGCCAGCAGGGCCACGGAGGCCCAGTACTTC. Its protein is CASRATEAQYF.

Of note for this clone: This specimen includes other DNA sequences encoding the same CDR3. This chain joins TRBV6-5 and TRBJ2-5; a weak D match, TRBD1 (6 bases). The germline CDR1 and CDR2 sequences are MNHEY and SVGAGI. There are 16 residues in the CDR3. V lost 2 bases, J lost 5 bases, and 18 bases lay in between. The CDR3 region is CASSYGPSGAGETQYF. CDR3 nucleotide sequence: TGTGCCAGCAGTTACGGCCCCTCAGGGGCGGGTGAGACCCAGTACTTC.

V and J are TRBV18 and TRBJ1-2, with D possibly matching TRBD1 (5 bases). Trimming pared 1 base from V and 8 bases from J, leaving 17 bases between. The CDR3 totals 15 residues. CDR1 is KGHSH and CDR2 is LQKENI in the germline V gene. DNA for the CDR3: TGTGCCAGCTCACCACGAGGGACGGTGGCACCCGGCTACACCTTC. Encoded protein: CASSPRGTVAPGYTF. Full variable domain (remainder filled in from reference TRBV18 and TRBJ1-2): NAGVMQNPRHLVRRRGQEARLRCSPMKGHSHVYWYRQLPEEGLKFMVYLQKENIIDESGMPKERFSAEFPKEGPSILRIQQVVRGDSAAYFCASSPRGTVAPGYTFGSGTRLTVV.